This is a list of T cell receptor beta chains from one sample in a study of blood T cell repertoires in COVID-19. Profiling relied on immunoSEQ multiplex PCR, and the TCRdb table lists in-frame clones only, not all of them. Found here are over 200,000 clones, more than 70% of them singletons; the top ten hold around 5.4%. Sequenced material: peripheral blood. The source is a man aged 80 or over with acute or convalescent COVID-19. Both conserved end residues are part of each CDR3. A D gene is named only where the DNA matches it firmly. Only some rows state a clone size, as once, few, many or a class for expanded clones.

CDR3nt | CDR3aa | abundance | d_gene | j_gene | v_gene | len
TGTGCCAGCTCACAACGACAGCTTTCAGCTAATTCACCCCTCCACTTT | CASSQRQLSANSPLHF | once | . | TRBJ1-6 | TRBV18 | 16
TGTGCCAGCAGCCTCCAGGAGGGGGGGGATCAGCCCCAGCATTTT | CASSLQEGGDQPQHF | . | . | TRBJ1-5 | TRBV6-1 | 15
TGTGCCAGCTCACTTTCCGACAAAAAGCCCCGGCATTTT | CASSLSDKKPRHF | . | . | TRBJ1-5 | TRBV18 | 13
TGTGCCAGCCGCCCCGGACTTTACAATGAGCAGTTCTTC | CASRPGLYNEQFF | . | . | TRBJ2-1 | TRBV27 | 13
TGTGCCAGTAGTATGGGGCAGGGTTTGTATAATTCACCCCTCCACTTT | CASSMGQGLYNSPLHF | . | . | TRBJ1-6 | TRBV19 | 16
TGTGCCAGCAGCTTAGGACAGGTCCCCTCCTACGAGCAGTACTTC | CASSLGQVPSYEQYF | . | TRBD1 | TRBJ2-7 | TRBV6-5 | 15
TGTGCCAGCAGTTATTCCGGGACAGTCAGAAATGAGCAGTTCTTC | CASSYSGTVRNEQFF | . | TRBD1 | TRBJ2-1 | TRBV6-6 | 15
TGTGCCAGCAGCCAAGTGGCTAGCGGGAGTGAGCAGTTCTTC | CASSQVASGSEQFF | . | TRBD2 | TRBJ2-1 | TRBV3-1/TRBV3-2 | 14
TGTGCCAGCTCACCAAGCGATCTAGGCACAGATACGCAGTATTTT | CASSPSDLGTDTQYF | . | . | TRBJ2-3 | TRBV18 | 15
TGTGCCTGGAGTGTAGGGCCAGGGGCCTACGAGCAGTACTTC | CAWSVGPGAYEQYF | . | . | TRBJ2-7 | TRBV30 | 14